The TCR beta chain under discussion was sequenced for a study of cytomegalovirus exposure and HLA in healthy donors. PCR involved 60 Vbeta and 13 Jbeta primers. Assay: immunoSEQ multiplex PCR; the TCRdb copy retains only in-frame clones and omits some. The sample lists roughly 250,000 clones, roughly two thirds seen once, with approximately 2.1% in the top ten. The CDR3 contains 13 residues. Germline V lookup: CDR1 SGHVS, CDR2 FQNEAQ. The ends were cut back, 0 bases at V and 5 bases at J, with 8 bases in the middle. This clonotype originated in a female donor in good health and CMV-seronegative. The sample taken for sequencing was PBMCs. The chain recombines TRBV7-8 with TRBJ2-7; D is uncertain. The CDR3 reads CASSLAVSNEQYF. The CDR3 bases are TGTGCCAGCAGCTTAGCGGTGAGCAACGAGCAGTACTTC.